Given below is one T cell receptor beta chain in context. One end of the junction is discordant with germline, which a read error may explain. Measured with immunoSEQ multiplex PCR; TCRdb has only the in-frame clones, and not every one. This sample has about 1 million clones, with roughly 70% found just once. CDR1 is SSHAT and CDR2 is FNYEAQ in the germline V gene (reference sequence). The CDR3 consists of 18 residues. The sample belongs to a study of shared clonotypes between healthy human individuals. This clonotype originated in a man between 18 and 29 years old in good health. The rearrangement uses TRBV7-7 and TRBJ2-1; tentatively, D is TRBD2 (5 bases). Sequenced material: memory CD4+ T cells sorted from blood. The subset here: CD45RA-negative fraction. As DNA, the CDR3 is TGTGCTAGCAGCTTAAATCCCCCCAGCTTCGGGACCTACAATGAGCAGTTCTTC. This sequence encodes CASSLNPPSFGTYNEQFF.